The 32 T cell receptor beta chains listed next were all sequenced from one sample in a study of T cells in Graves' hyperthyroidism and ophthalmopathy. RNA transcripts yielded amplified TCR beta CDR3 regions. A first-round RT-PCR of the TCR CDR3 used the HTBI primer set. TCRdb re-called the multiplex PCR reads through MiXCR, storing one row per CDR3 protein. The data show about 270,000 distinct CDR3 sequences, around 25% seen once. What was sequenced was blood. The source is a man between 40 and 49 years old with Graves' hyperthyroidism that later progressed to Graves' ophthalmopathy.

The V and J genes are TRBV19 and TRBJ2-7; a possible D gene is TRBD2 (5 bases). The CDR3 contains 17 residues. V lost 2 bases and J lost 2, with 19 bases in between. Germline V gene lookup returns CDR1 LNHDA and CDR2 SQIVND (reference sequence). CDR3 nucleotide sequence: TGTGCCAGTAGTATAAGACAAGAGGGTTGGAGGACCTACGAGCAGTACTTC. Translation: CASSIRQEGWRTYEQYF.

This clonotype occurred many times. CDR3 sequence: CASTPGQGGNYGYTF. For the CDR3, the DNA is TGTGCCAGCACCCCCGGACAGGGTGGGAATTATGGCTACACCTTC. The gene calls are TRBV12-3 or TRBV12-4 and TRBJ1-2; 8 nucleotides align to TRBD1. After removal of 7 bases from V and 5 bases from J, the junction contained 12 bases not matched to a gene. The CDR3 is 15 amino acids.

In this sample, this clonotype turned up many times. The rearrangement links TRBV2 to TRBJ2-2; 14 bases are a match to TRBD2. The V gene end was trimmed by 1 base and the J gene end by 4 bases; junction bases not matched to a gene: 11. This CDR3 comprises 20 residues. In germline, CDR1 is SNHLY, CDR2 FYNNEI. In DNA, the CDR3 is TGTGCCAGCAGTGAAGTCGGCCTAGGGGGGACTAGCGGGAGCACCGGGGAGCTGTTTTTT. It yields the protein CASSEVGLGGTSGSTGELFF.

This clonotype was detected ten times or more. The chain has TRBV6-1 and TRBJ1-2; perhaps TRBD1 as D (5 bases). Looked up from germline, CDR1 is MNHNS and CDR2 is SASEGT. V lost 7 bases to trimming and J lost 3 bases, with 15 bases between them. This CDR3 comprises 14 residues. The CDR3 region has the DNA TGTGCCAGCACCGGGTGGGGGACCCACTATGGCTACACCTTC. Translated, it gives CASTGWGTHYGYTF.

This clonotype was picked up many times. The CDR3 spells CATEGGLAGHGELFF. CDR3 nucleotides: TGTGCCACCGAGGGGGGACTAGCGGGTCACGGGGAGCTGTTTTTT. The chain joins TRBV24-1 to TRBJ2-2; the match to TRBD2 covers 12 bases. CDR1 and CDR2 (germline): KGHDR, SFDVKD. The CDR3 is made up of 15 amino acids. V was clipped by 9 bases and J by 7 bases; unmatched bases: 8.

In its sample, this clonotype was seen many times. The chain combines TRBV20-1 with TRBJ1-1; D is perhaps TRBD1 (5 bases). CDR1 and CDR2 (germline): DFQATT, SNEGSKA (reference sequence). The CDR3 covers 13 residues. The V gene lost 6 bases and the J gene lost 3 bases, with 14 bases spanning the gap. For the CDR3, the DNA is TGCAGTGCAGGACGGGACCGCTACACTGAAGCTTTCTTT. Protein product: CSAGRDRYTEAFF.

The chain's CDR3 is CASSLPQGAKAEAFF. CDR3 bases: TGTGCCAGCAGTTTACCTCAGGGGGCGAAGGCTGAAGCTTTCTTT. V usage is TRBV28 and J usage is TRBJ1-1; 8 bases map to TRBD1. Germline CDR1 and CDR2: MDHEN and SYDVKM. The CDR3 length is 15 residues. Trimming took 2 bases from V and 6 from J; bases not matched to a gene: 8.

This clonotype has a count of ten or more. The CDR3 DNA is TGTGCCAGCAGTTTCCGGGGATGGGGGGATTCACCCCTCCACTTT. Translated, it gives CASSFRGWGDSPLHF. This rearrangement joins TRBV27 to TRBJ1-6; a weak D match, TRBD1 (5 bases). This CDR3 is 15 amino acids long. Germline V CDR1 and CDR2: MNHEY, SMNVEV (reference sequence). Trimming took off 3 bases at V and 8 bases at J, with 14 bases between the two ends.

Many counts were recorded for this clonotype. The V and J genes are TRBV27 and TRBJ1-1; D gene unclear. Trimming took off 5 bases at V and 0 bases at J, with 13 bases between the two ends. The CDR3 extends over 15 amino acids. The germline gives CDR1 MNHEY, CDR2 SMNVEV (reference sequence). The CDR3 here is CASSRRRELNTEAFF. The CDR3 DNA reads TGTGCCAGCAGTCGCCGGCGCGAACTGAACACTGAAGCTTTCTTT.

This clonotype was found many times. The V gene is TRBV28, the J gene TRBJ1-1, with unresolved D. The V end lost 4 bases, the J end lost 0 bases, and 9 bases lay between the germline ends. This CDR3 is built from 14 residues. Germline V CDR1 and CDR2: MDHEN, SYDVKM. The CDR3 sequence: CASSSRAMNTEAFF. The CDR3 DNA reads as TGTGCCAGCAGTTCGAGGGCCATGAACACTGAAGCTTTCTTT. Filled out from reference TRBV28 and TRBJ1-1, the complete variable domain reads DVKVTQSSRYLVKRTGEKVFLECVQDMDHENMFWYRQDPGLGLRLIYFSYDVKMKEKGDIPEGYSVSREKKERFSLILESASTNQTSMYLCASSSRAMNTEAFFGQGTRLTVV.

This clonotype was seen repeatedly, ten times or more. This chain links TRBV2 with TRBJ2-7; a weak D match, TRBD1 (6 bases). With 1 base removed from V and 3 bases from J, the gap between germline ends came to 13 bases. Germline V gene lookup returns CDR1 SNHLY and CDR2 FYNNEI. The CDR3 covers 15 residues. CDR3 sequence: CASSEDREPYYEQYF. CDR3 nucleotide sequence: TGTGCCAGCAGTGAAGACAGGGAACCTTACTACGAGCAGTACTTC.

This clonotype was picked up many times. The V call is TRBV15, the J call TRBJ2-7, with TRBD2 matching 8 bases. Germline V gene sequence: CDR1 LNHNV, CDR2 YYDKDF (reference sequence). The CDR3 extends over 15 amino acids. J gave up 2 bases and V 5 bases, and 8 bases lay outside the gene matches. CDR3 sequence: CATSATSGGAYEQYF. CDR3 DNA sequence: TGTGCCACCAGCGCAACTAGCGGTGGGGCCTACGAGCAGTACTTC.

The table lists this clonotype with many counts. The V call is TRBV11-2, the J call TRBJ1-2; a weak D match, TRBD1 (6 bases). Trimming stripped 5 bases from V and 7 bases from J, with 17 bases between. The germline V gene encodes CDR1 SGHAT and CDR2 FQNNGV. This CDR3 comprises 14 residues. The DNA of the CDR3 is TGTGCCAGCAGCCCCGGACAGAACTACGGTGGCTACACCTTC. It translates to CASSPGQNYGGYTF.

This clonotype was observed a few times. The rearrangement uses TRBV4-2 and TRBJ2-2; TRBD1 might be the D (5 bases). The germline gives CDR1 LGHNA, CDR2 YNFKEQ. This CDR3 is built from 17 residues. Trimming cost V 0 bases and J 4 bases, with 15 bases left between them. The CDR3 reads CASSQDLQGPGTGELFF. The DNA for the CDR3 is TGTGCCAGCAGCCAAGATTTGCAGGGCCCGGGCACCGGGGAGCTGTTTTTT.

In the case of this clonotype: The CDR3 does not close with the conserved phenylalanine or tryptophan, likely indicating a read error. The V call is TRBV27, the J call TRBJ1-3; no reliable D call. Trimming left V 3 bases short and J 0 bases short, with 3 bases between. Germline V gene data show CDR1 as MNHEY and CDR2 as SMNVEV (reference sequence). The CDR3 runs to 13 residues. The CDR3 region is CASSFSSGNTIYL. For the CDR3, the DNA is TGTGCCAGCAGTTTCTCCTCTGGAAACACCATATATCTT.

Many counts were recorded for this clonotype. This chain connects TRBV20-1 to TRBJ1-1; D gene uncertain. Trimming left V 0 bases short and J 8 bases short, with 7 bases between. This CDR3 has 11 amino acids. Germline loops: CDR1 DFQATT, CDR2 SNEGSKA (reference sequence). In DNA, the CDR3 is TGCAGTGCTAGAGATGAGGAGGAAGCTTTCTTT. It yields the protein CSARDEEEAFF.

This clonotype has a count of ten or more. In DNA form, the CDR3 reads TGCAGTGCCTGGGGACAGGGGAGGGCTGAAGCTTTCTTT. Residues: CSAWGQGRAEAFF. V is TRBV20-1 and J is TRBJ1-1, with 10 bases lining up with TRBD1. The CDR3 is made up of 13 amino acids. V gave up 6 bases and J gave up 6 bases; unmatched junction bases: 7. The V gene's germline CDR1 is DFQATT and CDR2 SNEGSKA (reference sequence).

This clonotype was found many times. The chain combines TRBV15 with TRBJ2-5, with D perhaps assigned TRBD1 or TRBD2 (5 bases each). Germline V gene lookup returns CDR1 LNHNV and CDR2 YYDKDF (reference sequence). The V end was cut by 1 base, the J end by 6 bases, with 15 bases between. The CDR3 runs to 15 residues. For the CDR3, the DNA is TGTGCCACCAGCAGAGGGGGGAAACTGAAAAAGACCCAGTACTTC. It translates to CATSRGGKLKKTQYF.

The rearrangement links TRBV20-1 to TRBJ2-7; TRBD1 is a possible D gene (6 bases). Germline CDR1 reads DFQATT; CDR2 reads SNEGSKA (reference sequence). V gave up 3 bases and J gave up 1 base, with 7 bases separating them. The CDR3 is made up of 12 amino acids. This CDR3 reads CSASDRSYEQYF. DNA of the CDR3: TGCAGTGCTAGCGACAGGTCCTACGAGCAGTACTTC.

The CDR3 DNA reads as TGTGCCAGCAGTTTGGGTAGGGAAGGTCGCGAGCAGTACTTC. It encodes CASSLGREGREQYF. The chain has TRBV12-3 or TRBV12-4 and TRBJ2-7; D not certain. The CDR3 totals 14 residues. V lost 3 bases to trimming and J lost 6 bases, with 15 bases between them.

The table lists this clonotype with a few counts. The chain couples TRBV6-2 or TRBV6-3 to TRBJ1-5; 9 bases are a match to TRBD1. Germline V gives CDR1 MNHEY, CDR2 SVGEGT. CDR3 length: 15 residues. Losses at the gene ends were 6 bases for V and 1 base for J; bases not matched to a gene: 4. Written as DNA, the CDR3 is TGTGCCAGCAGCACGGGACAGGGAAGCAATCAGCCCCAGCATTTT. It translates to CASSTGQGSNQPQHF.

This clonotype was detected many times. This chain connects TRBV29-1 to TRBJ2-5; D gene ambiguous. V was trimmed by 3 bases and J by 5 bases, leaving 7 bases between them. The CDR3 extends over 11 amino acids. Germline V lookup: CDR1 SQVTM, CDR2 ANQGSEA. Here the CDR3 DNA reads TGCAGCGTTGATGATTGGGAGACCCAGTACTTC. Amino acid sequence: CSVDDWETQYF.

This clonotype was seen many times. The chain employs TRBV3-1 and TRBJ1-1; D gene ambiguous. Trimming stripped 0 bases from V and 0 bases from J, with 11 bases between. Germline V gives CDR1 LGHDT, CDR2 YNNKEL (reference sequence). The CDR3 length is 16 residues. This CDR3 reads CASSQDPAEMNTEAFF. The CDR3 DNA is TGTGCCAGCAGCCAAGATCCGGCAGAAATGAACACTGAAGCTTTCTTT.

This sequence joins TRBV6-2 or TRBV6-3 and TRBJ1-1; 7 bases map to TRBD1. CDR1 is MNHEY and CDR2 is SVGEGT in the germline V gene. The CDR3 spans 13 residues. With 8 bases clipped from V and 5 bases from J, the junction kept 8 bases outside the gene matches. Here the CDR3 DNA reads TGTGCCAGCGCCCCCACAGGGGTGACTGAAGCTTTCTTT. Amino acids: CASAPTGVTEAFF.

This clonotype has a count of ten or more. This sequence joins TRBV4-1 and TRBJ1-1; TRBD1 matches 7 bases. The CDR3 covers 15 residues. Losses at the gene ends were 0 bases for V and 1 base for J; bases not matched to a gene: 2. Germline CDR1 MGHRA, CDR2 YSYEKL. CDR3 in DNA: TGCGCCAGCAGCCAAGATCAGGGGGGGAACACTGAAGCTTTCTTT. Translated: CASSQDQGGNTEAFF.

This clonotype was picked up a small number of times. This rearrangement joins TRBV18 to TRBJ2-6, with D unclear. CDR3 length: 15 residues. V lost 4 bases and J lost 0, with 7 bases in between. The germline V gene has CDR1 KGHSH and CDR2 LQKENI. The CDR3: CASSRMNSGANVLTF. The CDR3 nucleotides read TGTGCCAGCTCACGCATGAACTCTGGGGCCAACGTCCTGACTTTC.

This clonotype occurred many times. J is TRBJ2-7 and V is TRBV19; D gene ambiguous. The CDR3 covers 12 residues. CDR1 and CDR2 (germline): LNHDA, SQIVND (reference sequence). V was clipped by 3 bases and J by 2 bases, with 5 bases between them. The CDR3 nucleotides are TGTGCCAGTAGTATCGGACCCTACGAGCAGTACTTC. Its translation: CASSIGPYEQYF.

This clonotype was recorded many times. The gene calls are TRBV6-1 and TRBJ1-5, with D perhaps matching TRBD1 (5 bases). Looked up from germline, CDR1 is MNHNS and CDR2 is SASEGT. Trimming cost V 3 bases and J 3 bases, with 9 bases left between them. This CDR3 has 14 amino acids. This CDR3 reads CASSDRVNNQPQHF. CDR3 in DNA: TGTGCCAGCAGTGACAGGGTAAACAATCAGCCCCAGCATTTT.

In its sample, this clonotype was seen many times. This chain uses TRBV12-3 or TRBV12-4 with TRBJ2-2, with D uncertain. Deletions cut 7 bases from V and 5 bases from J, with 14 bases between. This CDR3 is 14 amino acids long. The CDR3 region is CASTPPGQTGELFF. As DNA, the CDR3 is TGTGCCAGCACCCCGCCTGGGCAGACCGGGGAGCTGTTTTTT.

This clonotype was seen many times. V is TRBV29-1 and J is TRBJ2-7; 10 nucleotides agree with TRBD2. Germline V gene sequence: CDR1 SQVTM, CDR2 ANQGSEA. The CDR3 is 13 amino acids. With 6 bases clipped from V and 3 bases from J, the junction kept 5 bases outside the gene matches. The CDR3: CSVAGTSDYEQYF. In DNA, the CDR3 is TGCAGCGTGGCCGGGACTAGCGACTACGAGCAGTACTTC.

In its sample, this clonotype was seen many times. The chain employs TRBV29-1 and TRBJ1-2; D remains ambiguous. Germline values: CDR1 SQVTM, CDR2 ANQGSEA. The CDR3 sequence is 13 residues long. Trimming took off 8 bases at V and 6 bases at J, with 19 bases between the two ends. The CDR3 nucleotides are TGCAGCTCCAAGGAGGGCGCTGGGGATGGCTACACCTTC. Its protein is CSSKEGAGDGYTF.

This clonotype was recorded many times. The V call is TRBV5-1, the J call TRBJ1-2; D perhaps matches TRBD1 (5 bases). The germline CDR1 and CDR2 sequences are SGHRS and YFSETQ. The CDR3 length is 12 residues. V was cut by 4 bases and J by 6 bases, with 10 bases left in between. The CDR3 DNA is TGCGCCAGCAGCGTAACAGGAAATGGCTACACCTTC. It codes for CASSVTGNGYTF.